These 6 T cell receptor beta chains were all obtained from the same sample, sequenced in a study of blood T cell repertoires in COVID-19. Clones were sequenced by immunoSEQ multiplex PCR, and TCRdb holds only the in-frame ones, with some missing. The sample lists about 160,000 clones, 70% to 90% occurring once. The specimen sequenced was peripheral blood. The receptor set was obtained from a man in his 70s with acute or convalescent COVID-19.

The chain carries TRBV19 and TRBJ1-3; D gene unclear. CDR1 is LNHDA, CDR2 SQIVND, per germline (reference sequence). The CDR3 runs to 18 residues. V lost 3 bases and J lost 0, with 18 bases in between. CDR3 amino acids: CASSIQAARSSSGNTIYF. The CDR3 bases are TGTGCCAGTAGTATCCAGGCAGCCCGCTCATCCTCTGGAAACACCATATATTTT.

CDR3 nucleotides: TGTGCCAGCAGCTTTATCGGCGGAGCCGGGGAGCTGTTTTTT. Residues: CASSFIGGAGELFF. The chain joins TRBV11-3 to TRBJ2-2, with D uncertain. The V gene lost 3 bases and the J gene lost 6 bases, with 11 bases spanning the gap. This CDR3 region has 14 residues. Germline V CDR1 and CDR2: SGHNT, YENEEA.

The chain links TRBV24-1 to TRBJ2-5, with TRBD2 matching over 14 bases. The CDR3 has 21 residues. Germline CDR1 KGHDR, CDR2 SFDVKD. V shed 2 bases, J shed 1 base, and the junction held 14 bases outside the gene matches. The CDR3 bases are TGTGCCACCAGTGATTGGGGAGTGGGGACTAGCGGGAGCCCCTTCCAAGAGACCCAGTACTTC. Encoded protein: CATSDWGVGTSGSPFQETQYF.

The CDR3 region has the DNA TGCGCCAGCAGCTTAACCGGGACTAGCGGGATAGAGACCCAGTACTTC. Amino acid sequence: CASSLTGTSGIETQYF. The V call is TRBV5-1, the J call TRBJ2-5, with 13 bases matching TRBD2. The ends lost 2 bases at V and 4 bases at J; junction bases unmatched: 5. The CDR3 runs to 16 residues. The germline gives CDR1 SGHRS, CDR2 YFSETQ.

The table lists this clone with a count of one. This chain joins TRBV13 and TRBJ1-1; D perhaps matches TRBD1 (6 bases). The CDR3 loop spans 15 amino acids. Germline V lookup: CDR1 PRHDT, CDR2 FYEKMQ (reference sequence). V dropped 6 bases and J dropped 1 base, with 15 bases sitting between them. The CDR3 sequence is CASRLGKTGNTEAFF. The CDR3 coding sequence is TGTGCCAGCAGGCTAGGGAAGACAGGGAACACTGAAGCTTTCTTT.

The genes are TRBV11-1 and TRBJ1-1; perhaps TRBD1 as D (5 bases). The CDR3 totals 14 residues. Germline assignment: CDR1 SGHAT and CDR2 FQDESV (reference sequence). V lost 4 bases, J lost 4 bases, and 13 bases lay in between. CDR3 protein: CASSSQGTGTEAFF. CDR3 bases: TGTGCCAGCAGCTCCCAAGGGACTGGCACTGAAGCTTTCTTT.